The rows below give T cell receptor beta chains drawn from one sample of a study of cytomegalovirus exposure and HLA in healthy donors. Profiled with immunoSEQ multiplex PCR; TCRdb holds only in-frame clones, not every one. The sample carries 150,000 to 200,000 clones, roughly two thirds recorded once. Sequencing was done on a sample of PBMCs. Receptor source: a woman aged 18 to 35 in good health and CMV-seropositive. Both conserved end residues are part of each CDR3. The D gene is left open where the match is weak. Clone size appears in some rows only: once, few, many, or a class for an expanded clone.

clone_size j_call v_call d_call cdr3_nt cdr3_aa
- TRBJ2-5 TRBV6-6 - TGTGCCAGCAGCCTAGGAGAGACCCAGTACTTC CASSLGETQYF
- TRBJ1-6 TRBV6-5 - TGTGCCAGCAGTTACTCGATACAGTTAAATTCACCCCTCCACTTT CASSYSIQLNSPLHF
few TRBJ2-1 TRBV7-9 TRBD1 TGTGCCAGCAGCTTAACCCGGGACAGGGGACACAATGAGCAGTTCTTC CASSLTRDRGHNEQFF
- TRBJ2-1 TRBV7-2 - TGTGCCAGCAGCCTAGCGAGGAATGAGCAGTTCTTC CASSLARNEQFF
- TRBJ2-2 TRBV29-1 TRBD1 TGCAGCGTTGTTCCGACAGGGACGAACACCGGGGAGCTGTTTTTT CSVVPTGTNTGELFF
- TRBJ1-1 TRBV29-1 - TGCAGCTCACATGGGGGGGCGGGGGACACTGAAGCTTTCTTT CSSHGGAGDTEAFF
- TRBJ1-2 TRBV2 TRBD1 TGTGCCAGCAGTTCACAGACAGGGATGAATGGCTACACCTTC CASSSQTGMNGYTF
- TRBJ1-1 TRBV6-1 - TGTGCCAGCAGTTCCATTGGTCAACGGAGCACTGAAGCTTTCTTT CASSSIGQRSTEAFF
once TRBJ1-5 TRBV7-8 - TGTGCCAGCAGCACGAGCTCCTATAGCAATCAGCCCCAGCATTTT CASSTSSYSNQPQHF
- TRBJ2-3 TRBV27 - TGTGCCAGCAGTCCCCCCATAACCCCCAACTTACGGGAGTCGCAGTATTTT CASSPPITPNLRESQYF
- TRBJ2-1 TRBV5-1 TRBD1 TGCGCCAGCAGCTTGCGGACAGGGGTCAATGAGCAGTTCTTC CASSLRTGVNEQFF
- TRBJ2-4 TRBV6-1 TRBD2 TGTGCCAGCTCCGCGGTAGCGGGAGCTTACTCTCTTCAGTACTTC CASSAVAGAYSLQYF
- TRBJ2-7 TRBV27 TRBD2 TGTGCCAGCAAGGGCGGGAGCTCCTACGAGCAGTACTTC CASKGGSSYEQYF
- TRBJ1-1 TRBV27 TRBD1 TGTGCCAGCAGTGTCAGGGGGCGGCGGACTGAAGCTTTCTTT CASSVRGRRTEAFF
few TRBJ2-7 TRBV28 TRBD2 TGTGCCAGCAGTTTATCGGGACTAGCGGGAGGGCCGAAACCACGCTACGAGCAGTACTTC CASSLSGLAGGPKPRYEQYF
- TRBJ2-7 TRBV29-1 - TGCAGCGTCTTAGGTAGCATCTCCTACGAGCAGTACTTC CSVLGSISYEQYF
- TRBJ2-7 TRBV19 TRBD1 TGTGCCAGCCAAAATGGAGGGACAGGGGACGAGCAGTACTTC CASQNGGTGDEQYF
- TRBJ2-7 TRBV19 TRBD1 TGTGCCAGTAGTTTAGGGACAGGGTTTGCCTACGAGCAGTACTTC CASSLGTGFAYEQYF
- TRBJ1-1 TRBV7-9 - TGTGCCAGCAGCTCTACAGGGAGCGCTGAAGCTTTCTTT CASSSTGSAEAFF
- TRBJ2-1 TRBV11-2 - TGTGCCAGCAGCGTTACTAGCCCCTCCTACAATGAGCAGTTCTTC CASSVTSPSYNEQFF
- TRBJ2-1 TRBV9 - TGTGCCAGCAGCGGAATACCAGGGGATGTAGACGATGAGCAGTTCTTC CASSGIPGDVDDEQFF
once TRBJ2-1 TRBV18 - TGTGCCAGCTCACCAGCTAGCTGGAATGAGCAGTTCTTC CASSPASWNEQFF
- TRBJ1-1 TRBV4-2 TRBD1 TGTGCCAGCAGCCGGCCTCGGACAGGGTGGGTTGAAGCTTTCTTT CASSRPRTGWVEAFF
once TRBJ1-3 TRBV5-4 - TGTGCCAGCAGCACCTATGGAAACACCATATATTTT CASSTYGNTIYF
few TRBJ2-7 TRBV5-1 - TGCGCCAGCAGCCCCCCCAGAAACTACGAGCAGTACTTC CASSPPRNYEQYF
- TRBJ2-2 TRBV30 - TGTGCCTGGAGTGTACTCCGGACCGGGGAGCTGTTTTTT CAWSVLRTGELFF
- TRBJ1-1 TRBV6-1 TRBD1 TGTGCCAGCAGAGTACAGGGGGCGGACACTGAAGCTTTCTTT CASRVQGADTEAFF
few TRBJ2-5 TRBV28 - TGTGCCAGCAGTTTATGGGCCTGGGAGACCCAGTACTTC CASSLWAWETQYF
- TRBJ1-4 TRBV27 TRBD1 TGTGCCAGCACTACATACAGGGGGCTGGCAACTAATGAAAAACTGTTTTTT CASTTYRGLATNEKLFF
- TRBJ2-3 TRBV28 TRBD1 TGTGCCAGCAGTCGAACGGGACAGGGGACAGATACGCAGTATTTT CASSRTGQGTDTQYF
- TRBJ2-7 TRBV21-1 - TGTGCCAGCAGCAAAAGTGCGGGATCTCGCTGCAACGAGCAGTACTTC CASSKSAGSRCNEQYF
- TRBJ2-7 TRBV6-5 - TGTGCCAGCAGACATGGACGACAGTCCTACGAGCAGTACTTC CASRHGRQSYEQYF
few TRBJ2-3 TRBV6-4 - TGTGCCAGCAGTGGAGGGGGTGGACGAGATACGCAGTATTTT CASSGGGGRDTQYF
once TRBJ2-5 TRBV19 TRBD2 TGTGCCAGTAGTATTCTAGGAAATAGCGGGGACCAAGAGACCCAGTACTTC CASSILGNSGDQETQYF
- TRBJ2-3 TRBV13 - TGTGCCAGCAGCTTGCCTCGAACTTCTGATACGCAGTATTTT CASSLPRTSDTQYF
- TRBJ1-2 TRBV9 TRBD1 TGTGCCAGCAGCGCCGGTTTAGACAGGGGGCGTGGCTACACCTTC CASSAGLDRGRGYTF
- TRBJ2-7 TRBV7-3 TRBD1 TGTGCCAGCAGCCGGGACAGCTCGGGGGAGCAGTACTTC CASSRDSSGEQYF
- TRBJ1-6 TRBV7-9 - TGTGCCAGCAGCTTTTTTACAGGGCCCTCTGGGGTACCCCTCCACTTT CASSFFTGPSGVPLHF
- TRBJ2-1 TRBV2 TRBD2 TGTGCCAGCAGAGCTAGCGGGAGGGGCTCCTACAATGAGCAGTTCTTC CASRASGRGSYNEQFF
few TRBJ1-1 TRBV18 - TGTGCCAGCTCACCATCATCCCACACTGAAGCTTTCTTT CASSPSSHTEAFF
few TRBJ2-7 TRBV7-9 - TGTTCCAGCAGCTCAAGAGTCTACGAGCAGTACTTC CSSSSRVYEQYF